This T cell receptor beta chain was profiled in a study of T cell repertoires in ileal Crohn's disease. For the study at large: Every patient was operated on for stricturing (roughly 61%) or penetrating (about 39%) complications. MI samples are biopsies from the surgical specimen's proximal margin. Study-wide results and limits: High-frequency clones were more common in sorted CD8 than CD4 cells. Clonal expansions were more frequent in active smokers than non-smokers at surgery.

V lost 4 bases to trimming and J lost 6 bases, with 14 bases between them. The CDR3 contains 14 residues. CDR1 and CDR2 from the germline V gene are SGDLS and YYNGEE. TCRdb keeps only in-frame clones here, not all; method: immunoSEQ multiplex PCR. The sample lists roughly 3,000 clones; 75% to 85% were seen once. For this clone: The antigen remains undetermined.

Time point noted: proximal margin of the surgical specimen (macroscopically non-inflamed). This receptor was identified in an adult with Crohn's disease. The sample taken for sequencing was ileal tissue. The V gene is TRBV9, the J gene TRBJ2-1; D not certain. The CDR3 loop is CASSTQGRSNEQFF. The CDR3 DNA is TGTGCCAGCAGCACCCAAGGACGAAGCAATGAGCAGTTCTTC.